This paragraph covers one TCR beta chain sequence. As yet, its antigen is unknown. This sample is drawn from a study of siplizumab effects on memory and regulatory T cells. Findings and caveats of the study: Unstimulated subsets captured only a minor fraction of alloreactive clones.

V dropped 0 bases and J dropped 0 bases, with 9 bases sitting between them. Germline CDR1 is SGHRS and CDR2 is YFSETQ. The CDR3 sequence is 15 residues long. Clones were sequenced by immunoSEQ multiplex PCR, and TCRdb holds only the in-frame ones, with some missing. The sample records about 50,000 clones, around 97% being singletons. This clonotype originated in a human donor in good health. This chain uses TRBV5-1 with TRBJ2-5; TRBD2 might be the D (5 bases). Sequencing used naive CD8+ T cells sorted from blood. In DNA form, the CDR3 reads TGCGCCAGCAGCTTGGTCGGGAATTACCAAGAGACCCAGTACTTC. Its translation is CASSLVGNYQETQYF.